This passage covers 25 T cell receptor beta chains from one sample sequenced in a study of response to subunit inactivated influenza vaccine. In TCRdb, the RT-PCR reads were re-called with MiXCR into one record per CDR3 protein. This table holds around 580,000 distinct CDR3 sequences, 12% to 15% found once. Sequenced material: PBMCs from blood, taken roughly 13 days after vaccination. The receptors come from a man aged 50 to 59 who received an inactivated influenza vaccine.

This clonotype showed up just once. The CDR3 region has the DNA TGTGCCAGCAGTTTTCCCGGGAGAGGAGAGACCCAGTACTTC. Protein sequence: CASSFPGRGETQYF. This sequence joins TRBV12-3 or TRBV12-4 and TRBJ2-5; a possible D gene is TRBD2 (6 bases). Trimming took off 3 bases at V and 4 bases at J, with 12 bases between the two ends. This CDR3 comprises 14 residues.

In its sample, this clonotype was seen a few times. The rearrangement uses TRBV20-1 and TRBJ2-3; 8 bases agree with TRBD2. Unmatched junction bases numbered 8, after V lost 1 base and J lost 2 bases. The germline gives CDR1 DFQATT, CDR2 SNEGSKA (reference sequence). The CDR3 has 16 amino acids. The CDR3 reads CSARGWRGDNTDTQYF. The CDR3, as DNA: TGCAGTGCTAGAGGTTGGCGGGGGGATAACACAGATACGCAGTATTTT.

Only a few counts were recorded for this clonotype. The chain joins TRBV2 to TRBJ1-4; D is ambiguous. V was trimmed by 8 bases and J by 0 bases, leaving 13 bases between them. Germline CDR1 SNHLY, CDR2 FYNNEI. This CDR3 has 15 residues. The CDR3 sequence is CASCLDGATNEKLFF. The CDR3 DNA is TGTGCCAGCTGCCTTGACGGGGCAACTAATGAAAAACTGTTTTTT.

The CDR3 DNA is TGTGCCAGCAGTGAAACCAGCGGGAGCTCCTACAATGAGCAGTTCTTC. Residues: CASSETSGSSYNEQFF. The V and J genes are TRBV25-1 and TRBJ2-1; 8 positions match TRBD2. The CDR3 has 16 residues. CDR1 is MGHDK, CDR2 SYGVNS, per germline. Trimming cost V 2 bases and J 0 bases; bases outside gene matches: 3.

The rearrangement uses TRBV7-3 and TRBJ2-6; 12 bases agree with TRBD2. The CDR3 spans 19 residues. CDR1 and CDR2 (germline): SGHTA, FQGTGA. J was trimmed by 4 bases and V by 4 bases; bases with no gene match: 11. The CDR3 DNA follows: TGTGCCAGCAGCTATATTTCTAGCGGGAGGGCCTCCGGGGCCAACGTCCTGACTTTC. This encodes CASSYISSGRASGANVLTF.

Only a few counts were recorded for this clonotype. V and J are TRBV3-1 and TRBJ1-1, with a tentative D call TRBD1 (6 bases). The CDR3 covers 15 residues. Trimming removed 6 bases at V and 5 bases at J, with 19 bases between. Per the germline V gene, CDR1 is LGHDT and CDR2 is YNNKEL (reference sequence). CDR3 nucleotides: TGTGCCAGCAGTTCCGGAGGGGGTTTGCGGACTGAAGCTTTCTTT. It encodes CASSSGGGLRTEAFF.

V and J are TRBV25-1 and TRBJ2-6; unclear D gene. Germline CDR1 is MGHDK and CDR2 is SYGVNS. With 8 bases removed from V and 0 bases from J, the gap between germline ends came to 5 bases. The CDR3 sequence is 13 residues long. The CDR3 region has the DNA TGTGCCAGCCAGCGCTCTGGGGCCAACGTCCTGACTTTC. Translating gives CASQRSGANVLTF.

The DNA of the CDR3 is TGTGCCAGCAGTACCATCGGTGGGGGGGTCCCCTACGAGCAGTACTTC. Translated: CASSTIGGGVPYEQYF. The J gene is TRBJ2-7, the V gene TRBV28; 7 nucleotides agree with TRBD2. The CDR3 runs to 16 residues. Trimming cost V 5 bases and J 2 bases; bases outside gene matches: 12. In germline, CDR1 is MDHEN, CDR2 SYDVKM.

At least ten counts were recorded for this clonotype. This chain uses TRBV6-2 or TRBV6-3 with TRBJ1-2, with D tentatively TRBD1 (5 bases). The CDR3 spans 13 residues. Trimming removed 6 bases from V and 4 bases from J, with 12 bases in between. Per the germline V gene, CDR1 is MNHEY and CDR2 is SVGEGT. CDR3 in amino acids: CASSGGGIYGYTF. CDR3 in DNA: TGTGCCAGCAGCGGGGGAGGAATCTATGGCTACACCTTC.

The chain has TRBV5-1 and TRBJ2-1, with 14 bases identical to TRBD2. V lost 0 bases, J lost 9 bases, and 8 bases stayed unmatched. The CDR3 contains 17 residues. Germline assignment: CDR1 SGHRS and CDR2 YFSETQ. The DNA for the CDR3 is TGCGCCAGCAGCTTGGGCCCGCCCGGGACTAGCGGGAGTGAGCAGTTCTTC. Its protein is CASSLGPPGTSGSEQFF.

The chain carries TRBV6-4 and TRBJ2-3; D may match TRBD1 or TRBD2 (5 bases each). CDR1 is MRHNA and CDR2 is SNTAGT in the germline V gene. The CDR3 loop spans 14 amino acids. V shed 3 bases and J shed 2 bases, with 9 bases lying between them. CDR3 sequence reads: CASSDRGYTDTQYF. The CDR3 nucleotides are TGTGCCAGCAGTGATCGGGGCTACACAGATACGCAGTATTTT.

This clonotype was counted a few times. The V call is TRBV5-1, the J call TRBJ2-5, with 10 bases that match TRBD2. V lost 0 bases, J lost 1 base, and 9 bases stayed unmatched. CDR1 is SGHRS, CDR2 YFSETQ, per germline. This CDR3 region has 18 residues. The chain's CDR3 is CASSLGILAGIFQETQYF. The CDR3 DNA is TGCGCCAGCAGCTTGGGGATACTAGCGGGGATCTTCCAAGAGACCCAGTACTTC. Using reference TRBV5-1 and TRBJ2-5 for the parts outside the CDR3, the full variable domain is KAGVTQTPRYLIKTRGQQVTLSCSPISGHRSVSWYQQTPGQGLQFLFEYFSETQRNKGNFPGRFSGRQFSNSRSEMNVSTLELGDSALYLCASSLGILAGIFQETQYFGPGTRLLVL.

The rearrangement links TRBV11-2 to TRBJ2-3; TRBD2 aligns across 7 bases. The CDR3 is 15 amino acids. Germline trimming cut 4 bases from V and 5 bases from J; bases unmatched to any gene: 9. Germline V lookup: CDR1 SGHAT, CDR2 FQNNGV. CDR3 coding DNA: TGTGCCAGCAGCTCAGCCAAGCGGGGAATAGATACGCAGTATTTT. Its translation: CASSSAKRGIDTQYF. Full variable domain (remainder filled in from reference TRBV11-2 and TRBJ2-3): EAGVAQSPRYKIIEKRQSVAFWCNPISGHATLYWYQQILGQGPKLLIQFQNNGVVDDSQLPKDRFSAERLKGVDSTLKIQPAKLEDSAVYLCASSSAKRGIDTQYFGPGTRLTVL.

The J gene is TRBJ2-3, the V gene TRBV7-2; 8 bases map to TRBD2. The CDR3 has 16 residues. Germline CDR1 is SGHTA and CDR2 is FQGNSA. V was clipped by 2 bases and J by 0 bases; unmatched bases: 4. The CDR3 DNA reads as TGTGCCAGCAGCTTATTGTCGGGGGGGAGCACAGATACGCAGTATTTT. Amino acids: CASSLLSGGSTDTQYF.

This clonotype occurred many times. This sequence joins TRBV4-3 and TRBJ2-3; D gene uncertain. This CDR3 contains 15 residues. Germline-derived CDR1 and CDR2 are LGHNA and YSLEER. V gave up 0 bases and J gave up 1 base, with 8 bases separating them. CDR3 nucleotide sequence: TGCGCCAGCAGCCAAGATTCGCAGGGCACAGATACGCAGTATTTT. Translation: CASSQDSQGTDTQYF.

The gene calls are TRBV6-2 or TRBV6-3 and TRBJ2-5; D is unresolved. Germline V gives CDR1 MNHEY, CDR2 SVGEGT. The CDR3 is 16 residues long. V lost 2 bases to trimming and J lost 0 bases, with 13 bases between them. The CDR3 nucleotides read TGTGCCAGCAGTTACCATGAGGAGACCTACCAAGAGACCCAGTACTTC. Translation: CASSYHEETYQETQYF.

The chain joins TRBV6-5 to TRBJ2-3; D not certain. The CDR3 is made up of 13 amino acids. Germline V gives CDR1 MNHEY, CDR2 SVGAGI. V dropped 2 bases and J dropped 6 bases, with 9 bases sitting between them. The CDR3 DNA reads TGTGCCAGCAGTTACCTCCAATTGGATACGCAGTATTTT. This sequence encodes CASSYLQLDTQYF.

This sequence joins TRBV9 and TRBJ1-5; D uncertain. This CDR3 is 14 amino acids long. Germline CDR1 is SGDLS and CDR2 is YYNGEE. V was trimmed by 3 bases and J by 3 bases, leaving 10 bases between them. The CDR3 is CASSAGVVNQPQHF. For the CDR3, the DNA is TGTGCCAGCAGCGCCGGGGTGGTCAATCAGCCCCAGCATTTT.

The chain is built from TRBV4-3 and TRBJ2-1; TRBD2 matches at 12 bases. The CDR3 runs to 20 residues. CDR1 is LGHNA and CDR2 is YSLEER in the germline V gene. With 0 bases clipped from V and 8 bases from J, the junction kept 17 bases outside the gene matches. This CDR3 reads CASSQDLAGATSGSTYEQFF. CDR3 sequence (DNA): TGCGCCAGCAGCCAAGATCTAGCAGGGGCGACTAGCGGGAGTACCTATGAGCAGTTCTTC.

The chain joins TRBV4-3 to TRBJ1-4; TRBD1 matches at 9 bases. Germline V gene lookup returns CDR1 LGHNA and CDR2 YSLEER. V gave up 3 bases and J gave up 3 bases; unmatched junction bases: 5. The CDR3 contains 16 residues. The CDR3 protein is CASSQGQGPANEKLFF. CDR3 nucleotides: TGCGCCAGCAGCCAGGGACAGGGACCGGCTAATGAAAAACTGTTTTTT.

V and J are TRBV14 and TRBJ1-6; D gene unclear. The CDR3 consists of 14 residues. Germline V CDR1 and CDR2: SGHDN, FVKESK. Trimming cost V 0 bases and J 7 bases, with 7 bases left between them. CDR3 protein: CASSQEIGNSPLHF. In DNA, the CDR3 is TGTGCCAGCAGCCAAGAGATAGGGAATTCACCCCTCCACTTT.

This clonotype came up a few times. The chain joins TRBV24-1 to TRBJ2-1; 13 bases map to TRBD2. Germline CDR1 and CDR2: KGHDR and SFDVKD. This CDR3 spans 15 amino acids. After removal of 3 bases from V and 8 bases from J, the junction contained 3 bases not matched to a gene. This chain's CDR3 is CATSDVGLAGHEQFF. CDR3 nucleotide sequence: TGTGCCACCAGTGATGTGGGACTAGCGGGACATGAGCAGTTCTTC.

The sample holds a few counts of this clonotype. This chain uses TRBV12-3 or TRBV12-4 with TRBJ2-7, with 8 bases identical to TRBD2. The CDR3 has 15 amino acids. The ends lost 7 bases at V and 2 bases at J; junction bases unmatched: 10. The CDR3 reads CASTRSGGATYEQYF. In DNA, the CDR3 is TGTGCCAGCACCAGGTCCGGGGGGGCGACCTACGAGCAGTACTTC.

The V and J genes are TRBV28 and TRBJ2-7, with D perhaps matching TRBD1 (6 bases). V lost 4 bases and J lost 4, with 14 bases in between. CDR3 length: 14 residues. Per germline, CDR1 MDHEN and CDR2 SYDVKM. DNA for the CDR3: TGTGCCAGCAGTTCCGGGACACGGGCATACGAGCAGTACTTC. Its translation is CASSSGTRAYEQYF.

This clonotype was seen only a few times. The chain recombines TRBV15 with TRBJ2-7, with D perhaps being TRBD1 or TRBD2 (5 bases each). This CDR3 spans 16 amino acids. Trimming left V 0 bases short and J 6 bases short, with 18 bases between. Germline V gives CDR1 LNHNV, CDR2 YYDKDF (reference sequence). The CDR3 is CATSRENRRSGSEQYF. The CDR3 nucleotides read TGTGCCACCAGCAGAGAGAACAGGAGGTCGGGAAGCGAGCAGTACTTC.